This T cell receptor beta chain comes out of a study of CD4 T cells in relation to SARS-CoV-2 and coronaviruses. Profiled with immunoSEQ multiplex PCR; TCRdb holds only in-frame clones, not every one. The sample lists 35,000 to 40,000 clones; approximately 88% were seen once. Trimming removed 6 bases at V and 0 bases at J, with 13 bases between. CDR1 is MNHEY, CDR2 SVGAGI, per germline. CDR3 length: 15 residues. The chain combines TRBV6-5 with TRBJ2-3; D is perhaps TRBD1 (6 bases). The source of this sequence is an adult with COVID-19. The sample was memory CD4+ T cells from PBMCs. CDR3 DNA: TGTGCCAGCAGACAACAGGGTCCTAGCACAGATACGCAGTATTTT. The encoded protein is CASRQQGPSTDTQYF.